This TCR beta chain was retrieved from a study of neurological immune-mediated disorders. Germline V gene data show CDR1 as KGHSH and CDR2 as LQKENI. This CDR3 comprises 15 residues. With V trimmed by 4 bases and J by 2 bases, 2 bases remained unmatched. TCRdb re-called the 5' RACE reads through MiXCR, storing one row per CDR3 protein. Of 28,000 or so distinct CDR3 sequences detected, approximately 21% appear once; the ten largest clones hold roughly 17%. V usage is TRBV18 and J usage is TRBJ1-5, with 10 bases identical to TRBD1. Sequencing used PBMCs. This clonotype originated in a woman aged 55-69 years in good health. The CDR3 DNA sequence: TGTGCCAGCTCACGGGGGACAGGGGGCAATCAGCCCCAGCATTTT. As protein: CASSRGTGGNQPQHF.